A single T cell receptor beta chain is shown here with its context. V trimming: 3 bases; J trimming: 6 bases; junction bases outside the gene matches: 19. Germline V lookup: CDR1 SGDLS, CDR2 YYNGEE. The CDR3 covers 18 residues. In the original analysis: Estimation of nucleated cell counts was performed using reference gene primer amplification. Sequenced by immunoSEQ multiplex PCR; TCRdb stores in-frame clones only, minus some. That table gives V, J and clone size, and the DNA gave D and trimming. The table shows 260,000 or so clones, with around 88% occurring only once. The sample originates from a study of blood T cell repertoires in COVID-19. Study overall: Specimens from acute and convalescent COVID-19 originated in the United States, Italy and Spain.

The receptor was isolated from a man at least 80 years old with acute or convalescent COVID-19. V usage is TRBV9 and J usage is TRBJ2-3, with 7 nucleotides matching TRBD2. Sequencing input: peripheral blood. DNA of the CDR3: TGTGCCAGCAGCGCAGACGGGGAGGGAGGTCCCCGAAGGGATACGCAGTATTTT. Amino acids: CASSADGEGGPRRDTQYF. Full variable domain (outside the CDR3, taken from reference TRBV9 and TRBJ2-3): DSGVTQTPKHLITATGQRVTLRCSPRSGDLSVYWYQQSLDQGLQFLIQYYNGEERAKGNILERFSAQQFPDLHSELNLSSLELGDSALYFCASSADGEGGPRRDTQYFGPGTRLTVL.